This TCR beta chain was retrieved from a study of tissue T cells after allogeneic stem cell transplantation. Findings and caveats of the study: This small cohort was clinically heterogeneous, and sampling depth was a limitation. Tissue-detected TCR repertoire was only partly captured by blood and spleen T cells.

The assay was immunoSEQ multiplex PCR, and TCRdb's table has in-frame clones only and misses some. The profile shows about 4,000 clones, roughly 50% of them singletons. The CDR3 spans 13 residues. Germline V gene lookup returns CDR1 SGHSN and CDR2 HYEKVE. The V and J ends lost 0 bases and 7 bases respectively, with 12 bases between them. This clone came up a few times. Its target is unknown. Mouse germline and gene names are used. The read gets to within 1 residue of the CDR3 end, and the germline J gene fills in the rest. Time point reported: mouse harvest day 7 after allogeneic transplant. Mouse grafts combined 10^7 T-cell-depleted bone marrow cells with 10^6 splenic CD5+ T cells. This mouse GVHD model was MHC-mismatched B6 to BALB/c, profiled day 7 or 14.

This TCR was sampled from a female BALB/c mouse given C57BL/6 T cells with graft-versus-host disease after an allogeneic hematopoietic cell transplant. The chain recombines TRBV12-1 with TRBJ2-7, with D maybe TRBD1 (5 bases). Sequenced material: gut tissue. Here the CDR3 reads CASSLAQGGEQYF. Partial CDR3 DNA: TGTGCCAGCTCTCTCGCTCAGGGAGGGGAACAGTAC.